The rows below give T cell receptor beta chains drawn from one sample of a study of cytomegalovirus exposure and HLA in healthy donors. Measured with immunoSEQ multiplex PCR; TCRdb has only the in-frame clones, and not every one. The data contain 100,000 or so clones, approximately 72% of them singletons. The sample was PBMCs. The receptor set was obtained from a man aged 25 to 40 in good health and CMV-seronegative. The conserved cysteine and the conserved F or W are not part of the CDR3 here. Clone size is given for some rows only: seen once, a few or many times, or a class if the clone is expanded.

V gene: TRBV9
clone size: NA
J gene: TRBJ1-6
CDR3 protein: ASSPGDGSPLH

V gene: TRBV25-1
clone size: NA
J gene: TRBJ2-7
CDR3 protein: ASSSRGSSHEQY

V gene: TRBV10-2
clone size: NA
J gene: TRBJ2-6
CDR3 protein: ASSPGAGGTGANVLT

V gene: TRBV19
clone size: NA
J gene: TRBJ2-3
CDR3 protein: ASSPFTDTQY

V gene: TRBV28
clone size: few
J gene: TRBJ1-1
CDR3 protein: ASSLGQEIRDTEAF

V gene: TRBV28
clone size: NA
J gene: TRBJ1-2
CDR3 protein: ASSLSVQIYGYT

V gene: TRBV9
clone size: NA
J gene: TRBJ1-3
CDR3 protein: ASSVEVGRGNTIY

V gene: TRBV9
clone size: NA
J gene: TRBJ1-6
CDR3 protein: ASSVSASPGNSPLH

V gene: TRBV7-9
clone size: NA
J gene: TRBJ2-7
CDR3 protein: ASSLVPSDGSREQY

V gene: TRBV5-1
clone size: NA
J gene: TRBJ2-5
CDR3 protein: ASSRGIPVQTSYQETQY

V gene: TRBV27
clone size: NA
J gene: TRBJ1-4
CDR3 protein: ASSFWDTANEKLF

V gene: TRBV27
clone size: few
J gene: TRBJ2-5
CDR3 protein: ASSLLPGQGPQETQY

V gene: TRBV27
clone size: once
J gene: TRBJ2-7
CDR3 protein: ASSYAGVEYEQY

V gene: TRBV19
clone size: NA
J gene: TRBJ2-3
CDR3 protein: ASKTSRVHGRVSDTQY

V gene: TRBV7-9
clone size: NA
J gene: TRBJ1-2
CDR3 protein: ASSLALETADGYT

V gene: TRBV2
clone size: NA
J gene: TRBJ1-2
CDR3 protein: ASSDLLGIRGYT

V gene: TRBV5-4
clone size: NA
J gene: TRBJ2-7
CDR3 protein: ASSFNSHEQY

V gene: TRBV5-5
clone size: once
J gene: TRBJ2-7
CDR3 protein: ASSLYTEPYEQY

V gene: TRBV27
clone size: NA
J gene: TRBJ2-3
CDR3 protein: ASRRTGGEHSTDTQY

V gene: TRBV5-4
clone size: NA
J gene: TRBJ2-1
CDR3 protein: ASSPPPGGRNDEQF

V gene: TRBV6-5
clone size: NA
J gene: TRBJ2-1
CDR3 protein: ASSYVRDRGRDEQF

V gene: TRBV6-4
clone size: NA
J gene: TRBJ2-3
CDR3 protein: ASSDPGSSTDTQY

V gene: TRBV4-3
clone size: NA
J gene: TRBJ1-1
CDR3 protein: ASSQGQGMNTEAF

V gene: TRBV11-2
clone size: NA
J gene: TRBJ2-5
CDR3 protein: ASSRGQEETQY

V gene: TRBV28
clone size: NA
J gene: TRBJ1-1
CDR3 protein: ASSIPGGAGDTEAF

V gene: TRBV7-9
clone size: once
J gene: TRBJ1-3
CDR3 protein: ASSLAWTGAGNTIY

V gene: TRBV4-3
clone size: NA
J gene: TRBJ1-5
CDR3 protein: ASSQELRGYQPQH

V gene: TRBV7-9
clone size: NA
J gene: TRBJ1-2
CDR3 protein: ASSLGGAVSYGYT

V gene: TRBV7-9
clone size: NA
J gene: TRBJ2-3
CDR3 protein: ASIRDTTDTQY

V gene: TRBV13
clone size: NA
J gene: TRBJ2-1
CDR3 protein: ASSSGNEQF

V gene: TRBV5-5
clone size: NA
J gene: TRBJ2-2
CDR3 protein: ASSLGLADNTGELF

V gene: TRBV11-3
clone size: few
J gene: TRBJ1-2
CDR3 protein: ASSLENREHGYT

V gene: TRBV25-1
clone size: NA
J gene: TRBJ2-3
CDR3 protein: ASSDWGSGDTQY

V gene: TRBV7-9
clone size: few
J gene: TRBJ2-7
CDR3 protein: ASSPTSGPIPYEQY

V gene: TRBV7-2
clone size: NA
J gene: TRBJ2-7
CDR3 protein: ASSLALEEPPYEQY

V gene: TRBV7-8
clone size: NA
J gene: TRBJ2-1
CDR3 protein: ASSLGLVNEQF

V gene: TRBV5-4
clone size: NA
J gene: TRBJ2-3
CDR3 protein: ASSSGTSGRADTQY

V gene: TRBV2
clone size: NA
J gene: TRBJ1-4
CDR3 protein: ASARGGGISEKLF

V gene: TRBV5-4
clone size: NA
J gene: TRBJ2-7
CDR3 protein: ASSGQGFDEQY

V gene: TRBV7-9
clone size: NA
J gene: TRBJ1-2
CDR3 protein: ASKLIVRGGGYT

V gene: TRBV6-5
clone size: NA
J gene: TRBJ2-7
CDR3 protein: ASSRGWINYEQY

V gene: TRBV28
clone size: NA
J gene: TRBJ1-2
CDR3 protein: ASSRNSPNGYT

V gene: TRBV28
clone size: NA
J gene: TRBJ2-3
CDR3 protein: ASSPLGGGTDTQY

V gene: TRBV4-3
clone size: NA
J gene: TRBJ1-1
CDR3 protein: ASSPPGQDEAF

V gene: TRBV27
clone size: NA
J gene: TRBJ2-5
CDR3 protein: ASSWTVQETQY

V gene: TRBV4-1
clone size: NA
J gene: TRBJ2-2
CDR3 protein: ASSGTTRIAGGDGELF

V gene: TRBV7-9
clone size: once
J gene: TRBJ2-3
CDR3 protein: ASTYRGGPATDTQY

V gene: TRBV4-3
clone size: once
J gene: TRBJ2-3
CDR3 protein: ASSPHLRDTDTQY

V gene: TRBV19
clone size: NA
J gene: TRBJ1-5
CDR3 protein: ASRLSDSGFSPQH

V gene: TRBV12-5
clone size: NA
J gene: TRBJ1-2
CDR3 protein: ASGLNRVAGNNYGYT

V gene: TRBV10-3
clone size: NA
J gene: TRBJ2-7
CDR3 protein: AISVSGANYEQY